The sequence of this T cell receptor (beta chain) was determined in a study of neoadjuvant nivolumab and ipilimumab in lung cancer. General observations from the study: Only a single major-pathologic-response sample was available for clonality analysis. Compared with tumor-adjacent uninvolved lung, resected tumors showed greater richness and clonality. Resected-tumor TCR richness correlated positively with pretherapy blood richness.

Produced via immunoSEQ multiplex PCR; TCRdb's table is partial and in-frame only. The top ten clones hold 2% to 2.5% of a sample with approximately 31,000 clones, more than 85% of them seen once. Germline values: CDR1 SGHRS, CDR2 YFSETQ. J was trimmed by 2 bases and V by 3 bases; bases with no gene match: 2. This CDR3 contains 15 residues. As for this clone: Its antigen is as yet unknown.

The sample here was peripheral blood, taken after neoadjuvant nivolumab, alone or with ipilimumab, at or shortly before surgery. The source of this sequence is an adult with non-small cell lung cancer. The V call is TRBV5-1, the J call TRBJ2-2; TRBD2 agrees at 9 bases. The CDR3 loop is CASSWGLANTGELFF. The CDR3 coding sequence is TGCGCCAGCAGCTGGGGACTAGCAAACACCGGGGAGCTGTTTTTT.